Below are 12 T cell receptor beta chains sequenced from a single sample in a study of blood T cell repertoires in COVID-19. Using immunoSEQ multiplex PCR, the repertoire was profiled, and TCRdb retains in-frame clones only, with some absent. The sample includes around 290,000 clones, 88% seen only once; the top ten take about 1%. Sequencing input: PBMCs or T cells enriched from blood (not recorded which). The receptors shown here come from a woman aged 25 to 45 who had recovered from COVID-19.

A single count supports this clone. The chain couples TRBV6-2 or TRBV6-3 to TRBJ1-1; a possible D gene is TRBD1 (6 bases). CDR1 and CDR2 (germline): MNHEY, SVGEGT. The CDR3 runs 14 residues. V was trimmed by 1 base and J by 5 bases, leaving 11 bases between them. CDR3 in DNA: TGTGCCAGCAGTTACTGGGGGGGCGCGACTGAAGCTTTCTTT. Protein product: CASSYWGGATEAFF.

The CDR3 is CSASLRGPSYEQYF. The CDR3 DNA follows: TGCAGTGCTAGTCTCAGGGGTCCCTCGTACGAGCAGTACTTC. This chain connects TRBV20-1 to TRBJ2-7, with D possibly matching TRBD1 (6 bases). Trimming left V 3 bases short and J 4 bases short, with 16 bases between. Germline CDR1 DFQATT, CDR2 SNEGSKA (reference sequence). There are 14 residues in the CDR3.

The CDR3, as DNA: TGTGCCAGCAGCCAAGGGCTTGCTAGCGGGATGAGACAGACCCAGTACTTC. The encoded protein is CASSQGLASGMRQTQYF. The V and J genes are TRBV3-1 (or the pseudogene TRBV3-2) and TRBJ2-5; 9 positions agree with TRBD2. The germline CDR1 and CDR2 sequences are LGHDT and YNNKEL (reference sequence). The CDR3 is 17 amino acids. With V trimmed by 1 base and J by 6 bases, 12 bases remained unmatched.

V usage is TRBV28 and J usage is TRBJ2-7, with 11 nucleotides matching TRBD2. Germline loops: CDR1 MDHEN, CDR2 SYDVKM. There are 13 residues in the CDR3. V dropped 8 bases and J dropped 9; count of bases not matched to a gene: 9. CDR3 amino acids: CASLTSGTEGQYF. In nucleotides, the CDR3 is TGTGCCAGCTTGACTAGCGGGACCGAAGGGCAGTACTTC.

This chain uses TRBV18 with TRBJ1-4, with D possibly being TRBD1 (6 bases). Trimming removed 3 bases from V and 7 bases from J, with 15 bases in between. CDR1 and CDR2 (germline): KGHSH, LQKENI. The CDR3 has 15 residues. CDR3 bases: TGTGCCAGCTCACCTCCAGGGGTGGGGACTGAAAAACTGTTTTTT. This sequence encodes CASSPPGVGTEKLFF.

The rearrangement links TRBV29-1 to TRBJ2-5; D is perhaps TRBD1 (7 bases). V lost 7 bases and J lost 5, with 17 bases in between. CDR1 and CDR2 from the germline V gene are SQVTM and ANQGSEA. The CDR3 contains 13 residues. The CDR3 protein is CSEMGGRGETQYF. The DNA of the CDR3 is TGCAGCGAGATGGGAGGCAGGGGGGAGACCCAGTACTTC.

The chain combines TRBV5-1 with TRBJ1-1; a possible D gene is TRBD1 (6 bases). Trimming took off 4 bases at V and 5 bases at J, with 12 bases between the two ends. Germline V CDR1 and CDR2: SGHRS, YFSETQ. The CDR3 covers 13 residues. This chain's CDR3 is CASSEGGGTEAFF. The CDR3 bases are TGCGCCAGCAGCGAAGGGGGAGGGACTGAAGCTTTCTTT.

The V gene is TRBV7-8, the J gene TRBJ2-1; 7 nucleotides line up with TRBD2. The CDR3 is 15 residues long. CDR1 and CDR2 from the germline V gene are SGHVS and FQNEAQ. The J segment lost 5 bases and the V segment lost 3 bases, leaving 7 bases of the junction unmatched. The CDR3 sequence is CASSFRTGGHNEQFF. CDR3 nucleotides: TGTGCCAGCAGCTTTAGAACGGGAGGTCACAATGAGCAGTTCTTC.

This chain links TRBV7-6 with TRBJ1-6; TRBD1 might be the D (5 bases). V was shortened by 1 base and J by 7 bases, with 11 bases between the two germline ends. Germline CDR1 SGHVS, CDR2 FNYEAQ. CDR3 length: 15 residues. Written as DNA, the CDR3 is TGTGCCAGCAGCTTAGACCAGGGTTGGAATTCACCCCTCCACTTT. It codes for CASSLDQGWNSPLHF.

The chain couples TRBV3-1 (or the pseudogene TRBV3-2) to TRBJ2-3, with 9 bases lining up with TRBD2. Germline trimming cut 0 bases from V and 2 bases from J; bases unmatched to any gene: 6. Germline CDR1 LGHDT, CDR2 YNNKEL (reference sequence). The CDR3 totals 17 residues. The CDR3, as DNA: TGTGCCAGCAGCCAAGATGGGCGGGGGGGCCCCACAGATACGCAGTATTTT. Encoded protein: CASSQDGRGGPTDTQYF.

The rearrangement joins TRBV19 to TRBJ2-1; 7 bases fit TRBD2. This CDR3 spans 16 amino acids. Germline CDR1 is LNHDA and CDR2 is SQIVND (reference sequence). Trimming at V came to 3 bases and at J to 5 bases, leaving 10 bases not matched to a gene. The CDR3 is CASSILGGIFHNEQFF. CDR3 sequence (DNA): TGTGCCAGTAGTATTTTGGGAGGGATTTTCCACAATGAGCAGTTCTTC.

This chain uses TRBV5-6 with TRBJ2-3; weak D call: TRBD1 (6 bases). CDR1 SGHDT and CDR2 YYEEEE come from the germline V gene. The CDR3 runs to 15 residues. Trimming removed 4 bases from V and 2 bases from J, with 14 bases in between. CDR3 DNA sequence: TGTGCCAGCAGCATGCAGGGGTTCCCCACAGATACGCAGTATTTT. Translating gives CASSMQGFPTDTQYF. Using reference TRBV5-6 and TRBJ2-3 for the parts outside the CDR3, the full variable domain is DAGVTQSPTHLIKTRGQQVTLRCSPKSGHDTVSWYQQALGQGPQFIFQYYEEEERQRGNFPDRFSGHQFPNYSSELNVNALLLGDSALYLCASSMQGFPTDTQYFGPGTRLTVL.